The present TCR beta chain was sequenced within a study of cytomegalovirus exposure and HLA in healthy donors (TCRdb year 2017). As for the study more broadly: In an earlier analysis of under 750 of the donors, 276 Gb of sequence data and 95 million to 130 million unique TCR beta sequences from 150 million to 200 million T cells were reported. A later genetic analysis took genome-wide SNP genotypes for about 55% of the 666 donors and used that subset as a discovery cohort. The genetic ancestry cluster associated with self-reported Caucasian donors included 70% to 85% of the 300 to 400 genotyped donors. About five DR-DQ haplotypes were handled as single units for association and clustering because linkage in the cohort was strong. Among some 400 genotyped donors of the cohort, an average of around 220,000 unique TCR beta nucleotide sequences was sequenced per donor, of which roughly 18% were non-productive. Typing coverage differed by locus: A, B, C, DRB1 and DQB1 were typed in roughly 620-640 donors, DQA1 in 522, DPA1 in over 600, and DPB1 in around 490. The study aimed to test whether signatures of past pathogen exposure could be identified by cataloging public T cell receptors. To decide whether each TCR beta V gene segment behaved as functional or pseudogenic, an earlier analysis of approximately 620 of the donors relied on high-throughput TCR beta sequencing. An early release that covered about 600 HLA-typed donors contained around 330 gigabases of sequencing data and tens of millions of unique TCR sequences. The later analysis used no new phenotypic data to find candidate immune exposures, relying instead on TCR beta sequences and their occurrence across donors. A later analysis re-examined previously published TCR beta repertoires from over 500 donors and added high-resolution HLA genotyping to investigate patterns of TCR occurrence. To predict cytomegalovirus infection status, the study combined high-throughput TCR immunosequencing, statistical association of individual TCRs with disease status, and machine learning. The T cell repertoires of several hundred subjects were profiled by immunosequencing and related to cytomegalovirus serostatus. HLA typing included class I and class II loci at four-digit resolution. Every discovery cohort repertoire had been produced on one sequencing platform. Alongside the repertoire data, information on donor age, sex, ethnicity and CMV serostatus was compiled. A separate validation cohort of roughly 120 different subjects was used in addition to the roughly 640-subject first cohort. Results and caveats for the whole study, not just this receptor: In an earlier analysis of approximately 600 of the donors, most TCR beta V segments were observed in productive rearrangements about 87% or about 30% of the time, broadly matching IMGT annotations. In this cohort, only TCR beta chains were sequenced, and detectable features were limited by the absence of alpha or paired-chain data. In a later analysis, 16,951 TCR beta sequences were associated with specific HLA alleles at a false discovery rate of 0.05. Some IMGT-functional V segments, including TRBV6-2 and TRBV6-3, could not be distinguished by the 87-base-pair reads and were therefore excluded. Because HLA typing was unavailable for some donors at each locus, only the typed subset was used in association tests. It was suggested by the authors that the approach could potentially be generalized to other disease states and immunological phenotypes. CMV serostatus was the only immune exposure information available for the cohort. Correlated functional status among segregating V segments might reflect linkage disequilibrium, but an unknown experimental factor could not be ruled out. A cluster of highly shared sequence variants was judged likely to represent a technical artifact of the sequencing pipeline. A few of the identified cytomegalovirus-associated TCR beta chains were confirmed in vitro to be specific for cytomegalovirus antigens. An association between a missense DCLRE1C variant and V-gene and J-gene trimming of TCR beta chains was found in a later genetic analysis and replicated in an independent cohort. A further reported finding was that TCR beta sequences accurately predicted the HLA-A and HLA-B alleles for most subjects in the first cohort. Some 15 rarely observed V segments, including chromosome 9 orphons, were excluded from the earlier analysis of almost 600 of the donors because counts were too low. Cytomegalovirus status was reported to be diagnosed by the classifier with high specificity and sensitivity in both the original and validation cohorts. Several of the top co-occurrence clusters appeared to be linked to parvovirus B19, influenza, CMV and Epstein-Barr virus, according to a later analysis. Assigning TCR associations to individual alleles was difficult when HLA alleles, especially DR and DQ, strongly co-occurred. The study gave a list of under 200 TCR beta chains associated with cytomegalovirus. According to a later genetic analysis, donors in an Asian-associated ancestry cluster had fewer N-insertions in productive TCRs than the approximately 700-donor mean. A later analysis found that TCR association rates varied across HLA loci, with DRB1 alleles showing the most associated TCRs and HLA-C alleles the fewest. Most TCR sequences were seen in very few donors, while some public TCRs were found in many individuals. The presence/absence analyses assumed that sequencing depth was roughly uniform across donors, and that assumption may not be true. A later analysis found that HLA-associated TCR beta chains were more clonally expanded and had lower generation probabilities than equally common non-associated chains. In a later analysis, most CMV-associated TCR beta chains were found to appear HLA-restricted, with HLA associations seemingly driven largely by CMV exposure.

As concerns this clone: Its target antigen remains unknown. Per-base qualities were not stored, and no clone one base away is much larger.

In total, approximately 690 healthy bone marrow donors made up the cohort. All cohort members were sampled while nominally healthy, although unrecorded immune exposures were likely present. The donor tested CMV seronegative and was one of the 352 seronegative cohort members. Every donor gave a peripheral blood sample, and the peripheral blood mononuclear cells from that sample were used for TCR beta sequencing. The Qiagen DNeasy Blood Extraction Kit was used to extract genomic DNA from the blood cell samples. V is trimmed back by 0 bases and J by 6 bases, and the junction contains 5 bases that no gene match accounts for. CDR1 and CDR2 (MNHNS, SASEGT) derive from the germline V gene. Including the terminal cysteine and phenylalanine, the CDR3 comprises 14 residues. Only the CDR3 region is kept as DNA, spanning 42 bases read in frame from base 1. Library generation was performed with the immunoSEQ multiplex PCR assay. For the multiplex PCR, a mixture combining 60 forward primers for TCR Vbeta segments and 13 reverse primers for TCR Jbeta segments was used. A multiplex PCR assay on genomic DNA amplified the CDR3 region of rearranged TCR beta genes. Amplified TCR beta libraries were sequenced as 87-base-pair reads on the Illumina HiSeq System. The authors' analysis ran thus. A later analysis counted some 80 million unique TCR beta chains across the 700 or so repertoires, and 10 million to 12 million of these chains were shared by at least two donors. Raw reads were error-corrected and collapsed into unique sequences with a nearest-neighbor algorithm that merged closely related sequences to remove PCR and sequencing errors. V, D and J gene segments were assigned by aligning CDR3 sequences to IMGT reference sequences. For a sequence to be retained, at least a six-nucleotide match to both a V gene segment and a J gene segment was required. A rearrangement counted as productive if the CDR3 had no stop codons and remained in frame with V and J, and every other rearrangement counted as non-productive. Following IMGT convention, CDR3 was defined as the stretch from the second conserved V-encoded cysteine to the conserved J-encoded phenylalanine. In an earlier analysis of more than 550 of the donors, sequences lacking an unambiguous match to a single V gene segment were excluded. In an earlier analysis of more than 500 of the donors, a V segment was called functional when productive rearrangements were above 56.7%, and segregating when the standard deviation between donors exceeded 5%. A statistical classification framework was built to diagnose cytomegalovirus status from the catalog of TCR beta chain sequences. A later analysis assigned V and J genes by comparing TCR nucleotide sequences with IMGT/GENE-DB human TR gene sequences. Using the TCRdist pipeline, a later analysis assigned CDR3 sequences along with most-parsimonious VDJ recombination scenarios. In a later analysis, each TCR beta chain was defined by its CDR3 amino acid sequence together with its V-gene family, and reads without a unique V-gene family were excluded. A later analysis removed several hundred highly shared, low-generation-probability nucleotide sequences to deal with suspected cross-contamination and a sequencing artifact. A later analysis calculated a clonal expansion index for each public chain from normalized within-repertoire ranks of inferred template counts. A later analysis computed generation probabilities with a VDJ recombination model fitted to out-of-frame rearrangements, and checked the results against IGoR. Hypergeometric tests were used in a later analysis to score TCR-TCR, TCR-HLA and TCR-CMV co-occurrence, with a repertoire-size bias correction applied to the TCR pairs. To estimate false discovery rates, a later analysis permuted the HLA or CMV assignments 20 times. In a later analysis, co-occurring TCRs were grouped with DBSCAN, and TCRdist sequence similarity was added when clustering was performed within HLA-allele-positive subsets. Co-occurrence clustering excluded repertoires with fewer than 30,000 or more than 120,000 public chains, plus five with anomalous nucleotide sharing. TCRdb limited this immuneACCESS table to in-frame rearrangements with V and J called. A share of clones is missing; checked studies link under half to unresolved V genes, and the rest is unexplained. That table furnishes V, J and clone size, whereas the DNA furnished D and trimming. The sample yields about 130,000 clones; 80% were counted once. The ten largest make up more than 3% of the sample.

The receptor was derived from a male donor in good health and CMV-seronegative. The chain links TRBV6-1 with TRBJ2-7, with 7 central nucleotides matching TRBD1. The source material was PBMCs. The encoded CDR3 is CASSEAGRGFEQYF. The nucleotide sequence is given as TGTGCCAGCAGTGAAGCGGGCAGGGGGTTCGAGCAGTACTTC.